This entry lists 6 T cell receptor beta chains sequenced from one sample in a study of T cell responses to AZD1222 COVID-19 vaccine. Profiled with immunoSEQ multiplex PCR; TCRdb holds only in-frame clones, not every one. This sample carries about 150,000 clones, approximately 90% of them seen once, and the ten largest clones take more than 1.3%. Sample: peripheral blood, taken 28 days after the second AZD1222 dose. The receptors derive from an adult who received the AZD1222 COVID-19 vaccine.

The genes are TRBV6-5 and TRBJ2-7; 8 bases map to TRBD1. Germline CDR1 MNHEY, CDR2 SVGAGI. This CDR3 contains 15 residues. Trimming took 7 bases from V and 3 from J; bases not matched to a gene: 11. Here the CDR3 reads CASTLGGTGHYEQYF. CDR3 in DNA: TGTGCCAGCACCCTAGGAGGGACAGGTCACTACGAGCAGTACTTC.

The rearrangement links TRBV24-1 to TRBJ1-2; TRBD1 might be the D (6 bases). Trimming cost V 3 bases and J 4 bases, with 17 bases left between them. This CDR3 contains 16 residues. The germline V gene encodes CDR1 KGHDR and CDR2 SFDVKD. The CDR3 DNA is TGTGCCACCAGTGATGGTCTTCCAGGGGTAGGCTATGGCTACACCTTC. Translation: CATSDGLPGVGYGYTF.

The chain carries TRBV7-9 and TRBJ2-1; 8 bases fit TRBD2. The CDR3 runs to 15 residues. CDR1 and CDR2 (germline): SEHNR, FQNEAQ (reference sequence). The trim removed 4 bases at V and 0 bases at J, leaving 2 bases unmatched. The CDR3 spells CASSSLAGSYNEQFF. As DNA, the CDR3 is TGTGCCAGCAGCTCCCTAGCGGGCTCCTACAATGAGCAGTTCTTC.

V is TRBV30 and J is TRBJ2-7; weak D call: TRBD1 (5 bases). This CDR3 spans 14 amino acids. In germline, CDR1 is GTSNPN, CDR2 SVGIG (reference sequence). V was trimmed by 5 bases and J by 3 bases, leaving 17 bases between them. The CDR3: CAWGSGWNSYEQYF. In DNA form, the CDR3 reads TGTGCCTGGGGATCAGGGTGGAATAGCTACGAGCAGTACTTC.

J is TRBJ2-5 and V is TRBV18; D is undetermined. The CDR3 totals 14 residues. V was shortened by 2 bases and J by 2 bases, with 9 bases between the two germline ends. The V gene's germline CDR1 is KGHSH and CDR2 LQKENI. CDR3 nucleotides: TGTGCCAGCTCACCATTGGGAATACAAGAGACCCAGTACTTC. It yields the protein CASSPLGIQETQYF.

This rearrangement joins TRBV5-5 to TRBJ1-2, with D perhaps matching TRBD1 (5 bases). Germline V gene sequence: CDR1 SGHKS, CDR2 YYEKEE (reference sequence). The CDR3 sequence is 14 residues long. The ends were cut back, 6 bases at V and 8 bases at J, with 20 bases in the middle. CDR3 bases: TGTGCCAGCAACCATGGGGGGAGTCGGGAGGGCTACACCTTC. Protein sequence: CASNHGGSREGYTF.